A single sample is the source of the 9 T cell receptor beta chains below, sequenced in a study of blood T cell repertoires in COVID-19. The assay was immunoSEQ multiplex PCR, and TCRdb's table has in-frame clones only and misses some. Found here are roughly 75,000 clones, 80% to 95% of them singletons; the top ten hold around 7%. The sequenced sample consisted of peripheral blood. These receptors were collected from a human donor in a cohort sampled during active COVID-19.

This rearrangement joins TRBV19 to TRBJ2-3; 9 bases match TRBD2. The CDR3 covers 15 residues. CDR1 and CDR2 from the germline V gene are LNHDA and SQIVND (reference sequence). Losses at the gene ends were 8 bases for V and 3 bases for J; bases not matched to a gene: 9. The DNA of the CDR3 is TGTGCCAGTGCGCCTGGCGGGGGGGCTACAGATACGCAGTATTTT. Encoded protein: CASAPGGGATDTQYF.

The gene calls are TRBV6-4 and TRBJ1-1; possible D gene TRBD1, 6 bases. The CDR3 has 14 residues. Germline CDR1 MRHNA, CDR2 SNTAGT. Deletions cut 2 bases from V and 0 bases from J, with 7 bases between. The CDR3 DNA is TGTGCCAGCAGTGACGGGGGCCTGAACACTGAAGCTTTCTTT. Translated, it gives CASSDGGLNTEAFF.

CDR3 protein: CAAKGDSTNEKLFF. CDR3 in DNA: TGTGCCGCAAAAGGGGATTCAACTAATGAAAAACTGTTTTTT. The gene calls are TRBV10-3 and TRBJ1-4, with D maybe TRBD1 (5 bases). Germline V CDR1 and CDR2: ENHRY, SYGVKD. The CDR3 covers 14 residues. V lost 11 bases and J 0 bases, leaving 13 bases between the germline ends.

This chain uses TRBV6-5 with TRBJ1-1; D is ambiguous. V dropped 3 bases and J dropped 0 bases, with 11 bases sitting between them. Germline lookup yields CDR1 MNHEY and CDR2 SVGAGI. This CDR3 has 15 residues. This CDR3 is CASSYGSPMNTEAFF. The CDR3 DNA reads as TGTGCCAGCAGTTATGGGAGTCCCATGAACACTGAAGCTTTCTTT.

V and J are TRBV9 and TRBJ2-3; 8 nucleotides agree with TRBD2. CDR3 length: 19 amino acids. Trimming at V came to 4 bases and at J to 4 bases, leaving 20 bases not matched to a gene. Germline lookup yields CDR1 SGDLS and CDR2 YYNGEE. The DNA of the CDR3 is TGTGCCAGCAGCCTTAAGCCGGGGGGGGCCACCCACACACCAGATACGCAGTATTTT. It codes for CASSLKPGGATHTPDTQYF.

The CDR3 nucleotides are TGTGCCAGCAGTTTCGCCCGGGGAGGGGTAACAGATACGCAGTATTTT. This translates into CASSFARGGVTDTQYF. V gene TRBV7-2 combines with J gene TRBJ2-3; 7 bases are shared with TRBD2. Germline lookup yields CDR1 SGHTA and CDR2 FQGNSA. Trimming cost V 6 bases and J 3 bases; bases outside gene matches: 12. CDR3 length: 16 amino acids.

V and J are TRBV28 and TRBJ2-1, with 11 bases aligning to TRBD2. Germline loops: CDR1 MDHEN, CDR2 SYDVKM. V dropped 10 bases and J dropped 4; count of bases not matched to a gene: 12. This CDR3 is 16 amino acids long. CDR3 sequence: CATHRLAGYIYNEQFF. CDR3 bases: TGTGCCACCCATCGACTAGCGGGGTATATATACAATGAGCAGTTCTTC.

The chain links TRBV6-5 to TRBJ1-1; no clear D. CDR3 length: 13 amino acids. Germline V gene data show CDR1 as MNHEY and CDR2 as SVGAGI. Trimming left V 2 bases short and J 0 bases short, with 4 bases between. CDR3 protein: CASSYRVNTEAFF. For the CDR3, the DNA is TGTGCCAGCAGTTACCGGGTGAACACTGAAGCTTTCTTT.

The DNA of the CDR3 is TGCGCCAGCATGGACAGGGACATAGCTAATGAAAAACTGTTTTTT. Encoded protein: CASMDRDIANEKLFF. The chain carries TRBV10-1 and TRBJ1-4; the match to TRBD1 covers 8 bases. The CDR3 contains 15 residues. Trimming removed 7 bases from V and 3 bases from J; junction bases left unmatched: 7. Looked up from germline, CDR1 is WNHNN and CDR2 is SYGVQD (reference sequence).